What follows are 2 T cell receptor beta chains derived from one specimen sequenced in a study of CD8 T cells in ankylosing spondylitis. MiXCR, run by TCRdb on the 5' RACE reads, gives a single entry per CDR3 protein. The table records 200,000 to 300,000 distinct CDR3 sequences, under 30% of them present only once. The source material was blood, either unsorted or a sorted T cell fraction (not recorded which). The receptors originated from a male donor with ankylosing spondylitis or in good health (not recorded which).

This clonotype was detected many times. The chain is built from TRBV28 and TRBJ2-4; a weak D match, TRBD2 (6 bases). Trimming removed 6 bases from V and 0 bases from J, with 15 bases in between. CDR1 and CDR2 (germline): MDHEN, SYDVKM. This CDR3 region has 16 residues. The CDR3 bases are TGTGCCAGCAGAGATTTCCCCGGGGGAGCCAAAAACATTCAGTACTTC. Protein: CASRDFPGGAKNIQYF.

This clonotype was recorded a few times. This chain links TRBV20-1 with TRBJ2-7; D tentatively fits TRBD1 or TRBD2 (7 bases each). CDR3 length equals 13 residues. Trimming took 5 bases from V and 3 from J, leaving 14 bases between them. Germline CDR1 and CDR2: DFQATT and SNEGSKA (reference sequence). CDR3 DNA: TGCAGTGCTCCAGGGGGGGGGAGCTACGAGCAGTACTTC. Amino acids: CSAPGGGSYEQYF.